This T cell receptor beta chain originates from a study of T-cell memory formation after mild COVID-19. Study observations and caveats: The finding that pre-infection memory included some responding clones suggested that cross-reactive memory joined. CD4/CD8 balance held among clones contracting day 15 to 85, and later expanders leaned CD4+. Mainly CM and EM harbored the contracting CD4+ clones; mainly EMRA harbored the CD8+ ones.

This clonotype was recorded a few times. Its antigen is unidentified. From 5'RACE with constant-segment primers came TCR alpha and TCR beta cDNA libraries that carried sample barcodes and UMIs. MiXCR, run by TCRdb on the 5' RACE reads, gives a single entry per CDR3 protein. The profile shows about 390,000 distinct CDR3 sequences, roughly 15% of them singletons. The germline V gene has CDR1 MNHGY and CDR2 SVAAGI. V lost 6 bases to trimming and J lost 3 bases, with 15 bases between them. The CDR3 has 14 amino acids. The sequence was collected from a man in his late teens or twenties who had mild COVID-19 (a few samples of this study predate the infection). Cell type and time point are not known. The chain couples TRBV6-9 to TRBJ2-7, with no clear D. The sample taken for sequencing was PBMCs or a T cell subset sorted from them (not recorded which). The CDR3 loop reads CASSSGLPNYEQYV. The CDR3 DNA is TGTGCCAGCAGCTCCGGGTTACCGAACTACGAGCAGTACGTC.